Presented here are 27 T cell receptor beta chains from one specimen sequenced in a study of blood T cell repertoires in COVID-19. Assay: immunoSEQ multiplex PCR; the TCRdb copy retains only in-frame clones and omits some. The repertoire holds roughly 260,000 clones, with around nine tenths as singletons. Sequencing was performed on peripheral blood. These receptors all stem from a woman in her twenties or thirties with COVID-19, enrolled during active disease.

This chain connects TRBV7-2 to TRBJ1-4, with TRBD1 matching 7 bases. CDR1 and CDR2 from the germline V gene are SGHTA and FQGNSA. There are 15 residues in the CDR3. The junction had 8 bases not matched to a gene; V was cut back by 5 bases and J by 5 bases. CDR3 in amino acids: CASSARQGENEKLFF. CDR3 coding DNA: TGTGCCAGCAGCGCCCGACAGGGTGAGAATGAAAAACTGTTTTTT. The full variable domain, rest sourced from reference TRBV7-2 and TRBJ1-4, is GAGVSQSPSNKVTEKGKDVELRCDPISGHTALYWYRQSLGQGLEFLIYFQGNSAPDKSGLPSDRFSAERTGGSVSTLTIQRTQQEDSAVYLCASSARQGENEKLFFGSGTQLSVL.

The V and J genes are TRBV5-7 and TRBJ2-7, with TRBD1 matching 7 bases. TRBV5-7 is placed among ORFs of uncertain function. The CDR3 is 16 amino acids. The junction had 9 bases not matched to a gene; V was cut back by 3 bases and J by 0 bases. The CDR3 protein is CASSWPGTASSYEQYF. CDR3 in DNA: TGTGCCAGCAGCTGGCCTGGGACAGCGAGCTCCTACGAGCAGTACTTC.

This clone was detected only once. Here the CDR3 reads CASSRDNSYNQPQHF. CDR3 nucleotide sequence: TGTGCCAGCAGCCGGGACAATAGTTATAATCAGCCCCAGCATTTT. This chain connects TRBV28 to TRBJ1-5, with a possible D match to TRBD1 (6 bases). The CDR3 is 15 amino acids. The V end was cut by 6 bases, the J end by 4 bases, with 16 bases between. In germline, CDR1 is MDHEN, CDR2 SYDVKM.

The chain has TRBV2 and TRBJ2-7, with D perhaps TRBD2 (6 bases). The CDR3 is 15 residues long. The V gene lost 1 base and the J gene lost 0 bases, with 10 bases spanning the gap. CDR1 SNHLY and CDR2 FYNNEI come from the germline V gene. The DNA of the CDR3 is TGTGCCAGCAGTGAAGGGACTACGCCCTCCTACGAGCAGTACTTC. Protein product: CASSEGTTPSYEQYF.

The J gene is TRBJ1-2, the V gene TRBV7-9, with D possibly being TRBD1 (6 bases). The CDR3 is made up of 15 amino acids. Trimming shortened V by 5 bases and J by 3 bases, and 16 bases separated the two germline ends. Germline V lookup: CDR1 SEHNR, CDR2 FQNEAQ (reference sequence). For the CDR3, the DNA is TGTGCCAGCAGCCAAAACCGGGACATCTACTATGGCTACACCTTC. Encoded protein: CASSQNRDIYYGYTF.

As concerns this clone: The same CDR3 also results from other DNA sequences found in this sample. CDR3 coding DNA: TGCGCCAGCAGCTTGGGACTAGCGGGGACCTACGAGCAGTACTTC. Translation gives CASSLGLAGTYEQYF. The rearrangement uses TRBV5-1 and TRBJ2-7; 11 bases are a match to TRBD2. The V and J ends lost 0 bases and 2 bases, in that order; junction bases with no gene match: 1. CDR1 and CDR2 (germline): SGHRS, YFSETQ. This CDR3 spans 15 amino acids.

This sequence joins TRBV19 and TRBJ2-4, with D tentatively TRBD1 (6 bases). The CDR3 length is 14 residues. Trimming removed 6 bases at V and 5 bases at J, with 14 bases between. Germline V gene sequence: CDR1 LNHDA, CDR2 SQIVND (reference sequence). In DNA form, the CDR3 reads TGTGCCAGTAGCCGTAACTACAGGGAAAACATTCAGTACTTC. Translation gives CASSRNYRENIQYF. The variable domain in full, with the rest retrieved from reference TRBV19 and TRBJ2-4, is DGGITQSPKYLFRKEGQNVTLSCEQNLNHDAMYWYRQDPGQGLRLIYYSQIVNDFQKGDIAEGYSVSREKKESFPLTVTSAQKNPTAFYLCASSRNYRENIQYFGAGTRLSVL.

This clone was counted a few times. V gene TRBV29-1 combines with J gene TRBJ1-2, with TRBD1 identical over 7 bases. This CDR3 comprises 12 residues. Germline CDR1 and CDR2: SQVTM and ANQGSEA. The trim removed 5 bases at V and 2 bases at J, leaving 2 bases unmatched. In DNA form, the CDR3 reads TGCAGCGTTACAGGGGCGAACTATGGCTACACCTTC. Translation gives CSVTGANYGYTF.

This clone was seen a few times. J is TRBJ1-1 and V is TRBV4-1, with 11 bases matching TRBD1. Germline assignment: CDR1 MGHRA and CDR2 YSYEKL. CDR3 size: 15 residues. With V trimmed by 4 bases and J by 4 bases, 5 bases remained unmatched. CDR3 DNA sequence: TGCGCCAGCAGCCCGCTTGGGACAGGGGGCACTGAAGCTTTCTTT. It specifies CASSPLGTGGTEAFF.

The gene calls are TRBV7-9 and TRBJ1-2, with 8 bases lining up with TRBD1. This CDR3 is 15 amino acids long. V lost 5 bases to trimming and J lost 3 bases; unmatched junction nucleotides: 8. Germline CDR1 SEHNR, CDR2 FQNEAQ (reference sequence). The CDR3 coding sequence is TGTGCCAGCAGCCCAATGACAGGGGAGGACTATGGCTACACCTTC. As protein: CASSPMTGEDYGYTF.

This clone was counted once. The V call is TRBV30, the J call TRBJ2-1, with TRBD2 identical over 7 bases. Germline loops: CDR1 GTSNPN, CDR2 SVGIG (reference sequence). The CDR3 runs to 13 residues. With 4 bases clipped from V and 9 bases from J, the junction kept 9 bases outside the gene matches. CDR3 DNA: TGTGCCTGGAATGGCGGGAGAGGCGGTGAGCAGTTCTTC. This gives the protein CAWNGGRGGEQFF.

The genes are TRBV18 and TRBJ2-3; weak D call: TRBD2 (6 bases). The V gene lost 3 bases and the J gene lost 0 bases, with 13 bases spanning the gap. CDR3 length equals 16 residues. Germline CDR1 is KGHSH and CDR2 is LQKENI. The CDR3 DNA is TGTGCCAGCTCACCTCGTCGAGCGGGCAGCACAGATACGCAGTATTTT. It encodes CASSPRRAGSTDTQYF.

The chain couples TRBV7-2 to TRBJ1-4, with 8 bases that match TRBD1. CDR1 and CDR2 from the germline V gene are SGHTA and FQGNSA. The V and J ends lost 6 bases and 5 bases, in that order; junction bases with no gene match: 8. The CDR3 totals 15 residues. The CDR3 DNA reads TGTGCCAGCAGTTCCGACAGGGGACGGAATGAAAAACTGTTTTTT. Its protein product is CASSSDRGRNEKLFF.

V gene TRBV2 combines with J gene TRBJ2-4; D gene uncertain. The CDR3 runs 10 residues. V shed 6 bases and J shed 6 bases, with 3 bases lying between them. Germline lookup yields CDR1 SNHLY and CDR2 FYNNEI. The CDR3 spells CASSSNIQYF. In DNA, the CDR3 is TGTGCCAGCAGCTCAAACATTCAGTACTTC.

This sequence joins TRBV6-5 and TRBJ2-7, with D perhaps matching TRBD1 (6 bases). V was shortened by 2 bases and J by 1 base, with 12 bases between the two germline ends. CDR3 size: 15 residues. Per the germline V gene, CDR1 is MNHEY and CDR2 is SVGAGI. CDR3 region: CASSYQLQGSYEQYF. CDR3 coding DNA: TGTGCCAGCAGTTACCAATTACAGGGTTCCTACGAGCAGTACTTC.

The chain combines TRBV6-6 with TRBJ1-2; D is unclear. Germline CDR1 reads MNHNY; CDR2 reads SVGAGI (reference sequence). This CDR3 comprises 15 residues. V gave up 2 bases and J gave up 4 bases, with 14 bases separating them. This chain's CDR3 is CASSYGGLTFYGYTF. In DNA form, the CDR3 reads TGTGCCAGCAGTTACGGCGGGCTAACCTTCTATGGCTACACCTTC.

The CDR3 DNA reads TGTGCCAGCAGAACAGGGGGAGGTAATCAGCCCCAGCATTTT. It translates to CASRTGGGNQPQHF. The chain employs TRBV2 and TRBJ1-5; 8 positions agree with TRBD1. CDR1 is SNHLY and CDR2 is FYNNEI in the germline V gene. The ends lost 6 bases at V and 4 bases at J; junction bases unmatched: 5. There are 14 residues in the CDR3.

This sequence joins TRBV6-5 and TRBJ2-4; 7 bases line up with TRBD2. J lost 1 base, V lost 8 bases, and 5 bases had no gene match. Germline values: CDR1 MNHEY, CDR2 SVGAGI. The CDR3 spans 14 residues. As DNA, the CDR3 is TGTGCCAGCTCCTTGGGAGGGGCCAAAAACATTCAGTACTTC. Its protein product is CASSLGGAKNIQYF.

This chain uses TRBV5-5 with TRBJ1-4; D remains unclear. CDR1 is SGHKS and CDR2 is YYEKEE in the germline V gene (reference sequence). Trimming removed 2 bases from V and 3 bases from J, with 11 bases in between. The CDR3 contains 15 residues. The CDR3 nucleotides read TGTGCCAGCAGCTTTACAGCCGTTCCTAATGAAAAACTGTTTTTT. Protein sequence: CASSFTAVPNEKLFF. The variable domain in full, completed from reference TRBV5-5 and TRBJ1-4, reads DAGVTQSPTHLIKTRGQQVTLRCSPISGHKSVSWYQQVLGQGPQFIFQYYEKEERGRGNFPDRFSARQFPNYSSELNVNALLLGDSALYLCASSFTAVPNEKLFFGSGTQLSVL.

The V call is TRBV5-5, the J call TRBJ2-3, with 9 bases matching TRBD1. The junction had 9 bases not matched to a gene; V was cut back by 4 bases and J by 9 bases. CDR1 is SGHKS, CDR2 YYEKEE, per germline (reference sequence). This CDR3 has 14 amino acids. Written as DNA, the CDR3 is TGTGCCAGCAGCCCCAACCCCGGGACAGGGACGCAGTATTTT. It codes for CASSPNPGTGTQYF.

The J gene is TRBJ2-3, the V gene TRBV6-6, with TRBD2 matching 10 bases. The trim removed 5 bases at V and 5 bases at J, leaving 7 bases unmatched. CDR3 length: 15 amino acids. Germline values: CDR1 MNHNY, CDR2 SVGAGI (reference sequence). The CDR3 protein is CASSHLAGAVDTQYF. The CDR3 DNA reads TGTGCCAGCAGTCACCTAGCGGGAGCAGTAGATACGCAGTATTTT.

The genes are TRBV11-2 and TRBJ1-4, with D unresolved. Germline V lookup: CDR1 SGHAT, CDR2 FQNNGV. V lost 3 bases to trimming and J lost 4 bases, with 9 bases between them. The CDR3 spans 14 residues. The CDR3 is CASSLGRVNEKLFF. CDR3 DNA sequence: TGTGCCAGCAGCTTGGGGAGAGTTAATGAAAAACTGTTTTTT.

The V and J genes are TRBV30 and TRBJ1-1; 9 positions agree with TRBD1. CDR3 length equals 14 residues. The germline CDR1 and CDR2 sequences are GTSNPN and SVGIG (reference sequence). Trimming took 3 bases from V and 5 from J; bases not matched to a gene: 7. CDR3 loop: CAWRRDRVETEAFF. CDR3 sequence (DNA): TGTGCCTGGAGGAGGGACAGGGTCGAGACTGAAGCTTTCTTT.

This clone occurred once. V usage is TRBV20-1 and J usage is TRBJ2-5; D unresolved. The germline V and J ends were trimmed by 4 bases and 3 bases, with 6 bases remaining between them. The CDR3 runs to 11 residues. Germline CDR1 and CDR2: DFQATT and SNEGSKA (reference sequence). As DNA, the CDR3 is TGCAGTGCTACGGTGGAAGAGACCCAGTACTTC. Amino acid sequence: CSATVEETQYF.

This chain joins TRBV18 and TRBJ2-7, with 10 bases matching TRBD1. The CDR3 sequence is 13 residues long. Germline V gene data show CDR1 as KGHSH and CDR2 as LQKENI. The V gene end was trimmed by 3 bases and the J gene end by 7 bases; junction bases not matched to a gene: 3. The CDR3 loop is CASSPGQGWEQYF. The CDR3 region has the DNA TGTGCCAGCTCACCGGGACAGGGGTGGGAGCAGTACTTC.

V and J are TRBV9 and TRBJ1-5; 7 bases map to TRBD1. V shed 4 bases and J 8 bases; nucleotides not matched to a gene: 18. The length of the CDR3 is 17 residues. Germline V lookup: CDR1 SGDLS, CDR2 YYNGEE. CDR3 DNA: TGTGCCAGCAGCCCAGGCGGGACAGATGGGGGTTGGGAGCCCCAGCATTTT. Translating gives CASSPGGTDGGWEPQHF. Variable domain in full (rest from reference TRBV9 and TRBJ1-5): DSGVTQTPKHLITATGQRVTLRCSPRSGDLSVYWYQQSLDQGLQFLIQYYNGEERAKGNILERFSAQQFPDLHSELNLSSLELGDSALYFCASSPGGTDGGWEPQHFGDGTRLSIL.

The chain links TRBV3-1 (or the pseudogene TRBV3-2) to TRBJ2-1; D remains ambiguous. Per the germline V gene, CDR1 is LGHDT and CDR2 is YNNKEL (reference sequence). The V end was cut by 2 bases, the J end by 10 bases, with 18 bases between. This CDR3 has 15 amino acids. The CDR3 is CASSQRGSAPGEQFF. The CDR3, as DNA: TGTGCCAGCAGCCAAAGAGGTAGTGCCCCCGGGGAGCAGTTCTTC.